This T cell receptor (beta chain) originates from a study of T cell repertoires in urothelial bladder cancer. At the level of the study: Of about a dozen resected lesions, three were cT2 or greater. Study-wide points: In carcinoma specimens, a single clone made up to about 15% of infiltrating lymphocytes. Benign specimens had a median about 13% infiltrating lymphocyte percentage. Median T cells were around 5,600 in carcinoma and 25,000 to 30,000 in benign specimens.

Method: immunoSEQ multiplex PCR; TCRdb's copy keeps in-frame clones and lacks some. The sample includes around 6,400 clones, about 70% seen only once; the top ten take 9.5% to 15%. A note on this clone: The antigen is unknown.

This TCR was sampled from a human donor with urothelial carcinoma. Sequenced input: tumor-infiltrating cells from bladder cancer.

The CDR3 protein is CASSPVVLAWDRVGETQYF. CDR3 nucleotides: TGCGCCAGCAGCCCGGTAGTGCTTGCGTGGGACAGGGTTGGAGAGACCCAGTACTTC. The chain recombines TRBV5-1 with TRBJ2-5; TRBD1 aligns across 9 bases. CDR3 length: 19 amino acids. J lost 4 bases, V lost 4 bases, and 20 bases had no gene match. CDR1 and CDR2 from the germline V gene are SGHRS and YFSETQ.